Listed here are 30 T cell receptor beta chains from one sample, sequenced in a study of T cell repertoires in cytomegalovirus infection. TCRdb analysed the reads with MiXCR anew, one entry per CDR3 protein. The profile covers about 530,000 distinct CDR3 sequences, with 26% appearing a single time and roughly 13% taken by the ten largest. Input material: PBMCs. These receptors originate from a human donor in good health (CMV status not recorded). Some clones in this sample may be carry-over from other donors' samples.

The chain couples TRBV4-1 to TRBJ1-3; 8 bases are a match to TRBD1. The germline CDR1 and CDR2 sequences are MGHRA and YSYEKL. This CDR3 comprises 13 residues. With 8 bases clipped from V and 2 bases from J, the junction kept 2 bases outside the gene matches. The CDR3 sequence: CASGQGAGNTIYF. In DNA form, the CDR3 reads TGCGCCAGCGGACAGGGAGCTGGAAACACCATATATTTT.

The table lists this clonotype with a few counts. The chain links TRBV29-1 to TRBJ1-2; D gene ambiguous. V shed 4 bases and J shed 5 bases, with 11 bases lying between them. This CDR3 contains 12 residues. Germline-derived CDR1 and CDR2 are SQVTM and ANQGSEA. CDR3 sequence (DNA): TGCAGCGTTGGTCAGGACCAATATGGCTACACCTTC. Its protein is CSVGQDQYGYTF.

A few counts support this clonotype. This sequence joins TRBV12-3 or TRBV12-4 and TRBJ1-6, with TRBD1 as a possible D gene (5 bases). CDR3 size: 14 residues. V lost 3 bases, J lost 10 bases, and 13 bases lay in between. The CDR3 DNA reads TGTGCCAGCAGTTTGTTGGGGGGTCAATCACCCCTCCACTTT. Translating it yields CASSLLGGQSPLHF.

A few counts support this clonotype. The chain couples TRBV10-3 to TRBJ2-5; TRBD2 aligns across 14 bases. Germline CDR1 is ENHRY and CDR2 is SYGVKD. CDR3 length: 17 residues. V shed 2 bases and J 7 bases; nucleotides not matched to a gene: 9. CDR3 amino acids: CAISEPKGLAGEGTQYF. CDR3 coding DNA: TGTGCCATCAGTGAGCCGAAGGGACTAGCGGGAGAGGGGACCCAGTACTTC.

This clonotype appeared a few times. J is TRBJ1-1 and V is TRBV30; TRBD1 matches at 9 bases. V gave up 2 bases and J gave up 4 bases; unmatched junction bases: 11. The CDR3 consists of 16 residues. Looked up from germline, CDR1 is GTSNPN and CDR2 is SVGIG (reference sequence). The CDR3: CAWSLWTGTGTTEAFF. CDR3 nucleotides: TGTGCCTGGAGTTTGTGGACGGGGACAGGGACCACTGAAGCTTTCTTT.

The V call is TRBV5-1, the J call TRBJ2-4; D gene ambiguous. The CDR3 runs 11 residues. Trimming took 4 bases from V and 6 from J, leaving 5 bases between them. The germline gives CDR1 SGHRS, CDR2 YFSETQ. CDR3 sequence: CASSMGNIQYF. DNA for the CDR3: TGCGCCAGCAGCATGGGAAACATTCAGTACTTC.

This clonotype came up many times. V is TRBV7-2 and J is TRBJ2-3; D is possibly TRBD2 (6 bases). CDR3 length equals 16 residues. Germline CDR1 SGHTA, CDR2 FQGNSA. Trimming cost V 8 bases and J 0 bases, with 18 bases left between them. CDR3 protein: CASLPSGSTSTDTQYF. For the CDR3, the DNA is TGTGCCAGCTTACCAAGCGGGTCTACTAGCACAGATACGCAGTATTTT.

This clonotype has only a few counts. The rearrangement links TRBV25-1 to TRBJ1-1; D is possibly TRBD1 (6 bases). Per the germline V gene, CDR1 is MGHDK and CDR2 is SYGVNS. With 6 bases removed from V and 6 bases from J, the gap between germline ends came to 17 bases. This CDR3 contains 14 residues. DNA of the CDR3: TGTGCCAGCAGGGAAGGGGGGGTCGGGCCTGAAGCTTTCTTT. Translation: CASREGGVGPEAFF.

The rearrangement uses TRBV7-3 and TRBJ2-3; D is ambiguous. CDR1 SGHTA and CDR2 FQGTGA come from the germline V gene. Between the trimmed V and J ends, which lost 0 bases and 4 bases, there was a span of 5 bases. The CDR3 consists of 13 residues. The CDR3 nucleotides read TGTGCCAGCAGCTTAACGCGGCCAGATACGCAGTATTTT. Translation: CASSLTRPDTQYF.

This clonotype was found a few times. The J gene is TRBJ2-3, the V gene TRBV12-3 or TRBV12-4; 9 nucleotides line up with TRBD2. After removal of 3 bases from V and 13 bases from J, the junction contained 14 bases not matched to a gene. CDR3 length equals 15 residues. CDR3 in amino acids: CASSFEISGSPPEYF. For the CDR3, the DNA is TGTGCCAGCAGTTTCGAAATTAGCGGGAGCCCTCCCGAGTATTTT.

The chain combines TRBV7-2 with TRBJ1-6, with TRBD1 as a possible D gene (6 bases). This CDR3 is 17 amino acids long. V was shortened by 1 base and J by 2 bases, with 12 bases between the two germline ends. CDR1 and CDR2 (germline): SGHTA, FQGNSA. The CDR3: CASSLDRGATYNSPLHF. CDR3 DNA: TGTGCCAGCAGCTTAGATCGGGGGGCTACCTATAATTCACCCCTCCACTTT.

The chain links TRBV7-2 to TRBJ2-1; the D is unclear. Germline CDR1 reads SGHTA; CDR2 reads FQGNSA. This CDR3 region has 12 residues. The V gene lost 5 bases and the J gene lost 8 bases, with 10 bases spanning the gap. CDR3 sequence reads: CASSPGSDEQFF. The CDR3 region has the DNA TGTGCCAGCAGCCCCGGATCCGATGAGCAGTTCTTC.

The V and J genes are TRBV27 and TRBJ2-1; D gene uncertain. Trimming took off 0 bases at V and 10 bases at J, with 10 bases between the two ends. The CDR3 has 13 amino acids. Per germline, CDR1 MNHEY and CDR2 SMNVEV (reference sequence). CDR3 coding DNA: TGTGCCAGCAGTTTATCTTCGGCTACCGAGCAGTTCTTC. Encoded protein: CASSLSSATEQFF.

This clonotype was recorded at least ten times. This sequence joins TRBV7-2 and TRBJ1-2; no firm D call. Between the trimmed V and J ends, which lost 5 bases and 1 base, there was a span of 14 bases. Germline CDR1 and CDR2: SGHTA and FQGNSA. The CDR3 is 15 residues long. CDR3 loop: CASSLYGRNNYGYTF. The DNA for the CDR3 is TGTGCCAGCAGCCTATACGGACGGAATAACTATGGCTACACCTTC.

As to this clonotype: A much more abundant neighbour one base away suggests this may be a read error. The rearrangement joins TRBV6-5 to TRBJ1-4, with 7 positions matching TRBD1. The germline V gene has CDR1 MNHEY and CDR2 SVGAGI. This CDR3 contains 16 residues. CDR3 in amino acids: CASASFEGAANKKLFF. The DNA for the CDR3 is TGTGCCAGCGCTTCATTCGAGGGGGCGGCTAATAAAAAACTGTTTTTT.

The chain employs TRBV6-5 and TRBJ1-1, with D perhaps TRBD1 (5 bases). The germline V gene has CDR1 MNHEY and CDR2 SVGAGI. Trimming removed 8 bases at V and 3 bases at J, with 16 bases between. The CDR3 runs to 14 residues. CDR3 DNA sequence: TGTGCCAGCGGATCGGCAGGGTGGGACACTGAAGCTTTCTTT. Its translation is CASGSAGWDTEAFF.

V is TRBV7-9 and J is TRBJ2-5; 11 nucleotides line up with TRBD2. CDR1 and CDR2 (germline): SEHNR, FQNEAQ (reference sequence). The CDR3 is made up of 15 amino acids. Trimming removed 5 bases from V and 4 bases from J; junction bases left unmatched: 6. The CDR3 DNA sequence: TGTGCCAGCAGCACCTATCTAGCGGGAGGAGAGACCCAGTACTTC. Encoded protein: CASSTYLAGGETQYF.

Ten or more counts support this clonotype. The rearrangement links TRBV7-2 to TRBJ2-2; no firm D call. Germline values: CDR1 SGHTA, CDR2 FQGNSA. The V and J ends lost 2 bases and 1 base respectively, with 5 bases between them. This CDR3 comprises 14 residues. In DNA, the CDR3 is TGTGCCAGCAGCTTAAGCAGGAACACCGGGGAGCTGTTTTTT. Translated: CASSLSRNTGELFF.

The rearrangement uses TRBV5-5 and TRBJ2-4; D is uncertain. This CDR3 comprises 16 residues. Looked up from germline, CDR1 is SGHKS and CDR2 is YYEKEE (reference sequence). V was pared by 1 base and J by 3 bases, with 14 bases between. For the CDR3, the DNA is TGTGCCAGCAGCTTGTGGCAGACCCGAGTCAAAAACATTCAGTACTTC. It yields the protein CASSLWQTRVKNIQYF.

The chain employs TRBV27 and TRBJ2-5; 11 bases are a match to TRBD2. Germline trimming cut 3 bases from V and 5 bases from J; bases unmatched to any gene: 11. The CDR3 sequence is 17 residues long. CDR1 and CDR2 (germline): MNHEY, SMNVEV (reference sequence). CDR3 region: CASSFLASGRYVETQYF. The CDR3 DNA sequence: TGTGCCAGCAGTTTTTTGGCTAGCGGGAGGTACGTGGAGACCCAGTACTTC.

This clonotype was seen only a few times. The chain has TRBV12-3 or TRBV12-4 and TRBJ2-5; D ambiguous. This CDR3 has 12 residues. The V end lost 5 bases, the J end lost 3 bases, and 7 bases lay between the germline ends. CDR3: CASSRAKETQYF. The CDR3 nucleotides read TGTGCCAGCAGTCGGGCGAAAGAGACCCAGTACTTC.

J is TRBJ2-7 and V is TRBV29-1, with 8 nucleotides matching TRBD2. CDR1 and CDR2 (germline): SQVTM, ANQGSEA. The V and J ends lost 5 bases and 2 bases, in that order; junction bases with no gene match: 14. This CDR3 is built from 16 residues. CDR3 nucleotide sequence: TGCAGCGTTTCCGGACTAGCCAGTTCCGATCCCTACGAGCAGTACTTC. Translated, it gives CSVSGLASSDPYEQYF.

This clonotype appeared many times. V is TRBV7-2 and J is TRBJ1-1; no definite D call. This CDR3 is built from 15 residues. V was trimmed by 3 bases and J by 1 base, leaving 12 bases between them. The germline V gene has CDR1 SGHTA and CDR2 FQGNSA. This CDR3 reads CASSFQDSPNTEAFF. The CDR3 region has the DNA TGTGCCAGCAGCTTTCAGGATTCACCGAACACTGAAGCTTTCTTT.

The chain has TRBV15 and TRBJ1-4; D might be TRBD1 (6 bases). V lost 7 bases to trimming and J lost 5 bases, with 11 bases between them. CDR1 is LNHNV, CDR2 YYDKDF, per germline (reference sequence). CDR3 size: 13 residues. The CDR3 nucleotides read TGTGCCACCAAGGACAGCCGGAATGAAAAACTGTTTTTT. Its translation is CATKDSRNEKLFF.

This clonotype was picked up a small number of times. One base separates it from a far larger clone, so it is likely a read error. The chain uses TRBV7-3 and TRBJ2-3, with 10 nucleotides matching TRBD2. Trimming took 3 bases from V and 1 from J; bases not matched to a gene: 1. The length of the CDR3 is 15 residues. CDR1 is SGHTA, CDR2 FQGTGA, per germline. The CDR3 reads CASSFGLAGTDTQYF. CDR3 in DNA: TGTGCCAGCAGCTTCGGACTAGCGGGCACAGATACGCAGTATTTT.

The chain recombines TRBV5-4 with TRBJ2-1, with D perhaps TRBD1 (5 bases). CDR1 SGHNT and CDR2 YYREEE come from the germline V gene (reference sequence). The V end lost 4 bases, the J end lost 9 bases, and 14 bases lay between the germline ends. The CDR3 runs 13 residues. CDR3 DNA sequence: TGTGCCAGCAGCCCGCAAGCTAGGGGTGAGCAGTTCTTC. It translates to CASSPQARGEQFF.

This clonotype was counted many times. The rearrangement joins TRBV7-2 to TRBJ1-2; 9 nucleotides match TRBD1. The CDR3 spans 15 residues. V lost 1 base, J lost 7 bases, and 7 bases stayed unmatched. Germline V gene lookup returns CDR1 SGHTA and CDR2 FQGNSA. The CDR3 reads CASSLEGQGTGGYTF. The DNA of the CDR3 is TGTGCCAGCAGCTTAGAAGGACAGGGGACGGGTGGCTACACCTTC.

The V and J genes are TRBV6-5 and TRBJ2-1, with D possibly TRBD1 on 5 matching bases. Germline loops: CDR1 MNHEY, CDR2 SVGAGI. Trimming took off 8 bases at V and 6 bases at J, with 14 bases between the two ends. This CDR3 contains 13 residues. CDR3 loop: CASLGDRSNEQFF. CDR3 coding DNA: TGTGCCAGCTTAGGAGACAGATCCAATGAGCAGTTCTTC.

This rearrangement joins TRBV4-1 to TRBJ2-2; 8 bases match TRBD2. The CDR3 is 16 residues long. The V and J ends lost 2 bases and 6 bases, in that order; junction bases with no gene match: 8. Germline V gene lookup returns CDR1 MGHRA and CDR2 YSYEKL. The CDR3 spells CASSQQEREFSGELFF. The DNA for the CDR3 is TGCGCCAGCAGCCAACAGGAGCGGGAGTTTTCCGGGGAGCTGTTTTTT.

The J gene is TRBJ1-1, the V gene TRBV7-6; 11 nucleotides align to TRBD1. Trimming cost V 1 base and J 5 bases; bases outside gene matches: 6. Germline CDR1 is SGHVS and CDR2 is FNYEAQ. This CDR3 is built from 16 residues. The CDR3 loop reads CASSLVGTGGVTEAFF. The CDR3 DNA reads as TGTGCCAGCAGCTTAGTGGGGACAGGGGGAGTGACTGAAGCTTTCTTT.